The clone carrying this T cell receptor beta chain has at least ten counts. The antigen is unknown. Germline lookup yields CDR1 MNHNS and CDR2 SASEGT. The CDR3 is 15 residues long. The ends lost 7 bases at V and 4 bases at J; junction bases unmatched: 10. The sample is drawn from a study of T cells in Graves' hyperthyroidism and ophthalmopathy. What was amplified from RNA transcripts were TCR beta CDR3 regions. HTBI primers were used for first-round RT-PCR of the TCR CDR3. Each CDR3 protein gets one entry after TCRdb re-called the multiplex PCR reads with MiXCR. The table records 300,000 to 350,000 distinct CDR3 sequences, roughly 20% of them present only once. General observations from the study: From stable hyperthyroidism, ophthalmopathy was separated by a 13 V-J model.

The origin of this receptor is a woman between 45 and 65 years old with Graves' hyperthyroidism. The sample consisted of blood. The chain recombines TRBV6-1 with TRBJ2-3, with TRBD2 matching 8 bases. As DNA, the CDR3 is TGTGCCAGCACCCCCCGCGGGGGGTACGCAGATACGCAGTATTTT. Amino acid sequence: CASTPRGGYADTQYF.